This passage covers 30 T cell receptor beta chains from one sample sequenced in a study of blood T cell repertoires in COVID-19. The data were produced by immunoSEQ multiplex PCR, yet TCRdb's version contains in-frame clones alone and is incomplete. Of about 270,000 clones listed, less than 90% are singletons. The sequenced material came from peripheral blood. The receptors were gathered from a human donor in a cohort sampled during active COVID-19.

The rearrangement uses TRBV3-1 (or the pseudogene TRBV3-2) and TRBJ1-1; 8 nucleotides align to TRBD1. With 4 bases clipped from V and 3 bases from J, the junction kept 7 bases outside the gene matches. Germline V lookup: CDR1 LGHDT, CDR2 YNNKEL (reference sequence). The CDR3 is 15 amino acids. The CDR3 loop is CASSPPLTGDTEAFF. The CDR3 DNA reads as TGTGCCAGCAGCCCCCCTTTGACAGGGGACACTGAAGCTTTCTTT.

The CDR3 reads CASSPQVYRGGVWDTEAFF. CDR3 nucleotide sequence: TGTGCCAGCTCACCACAAGTATACAGGGGAGGCGTCTGGGACACTGAAGCTTTCTTT. This chain joins TRBV18 and TRBJ1-1, with 7 bases matching TRBD1. Trimming took 1 base from V and 3 from J; bases not matched to a gene: 17. The CDR3 is made up of 19 amino acids. Germline CDR1 is KGHSH and CDR2 is LQKENI.

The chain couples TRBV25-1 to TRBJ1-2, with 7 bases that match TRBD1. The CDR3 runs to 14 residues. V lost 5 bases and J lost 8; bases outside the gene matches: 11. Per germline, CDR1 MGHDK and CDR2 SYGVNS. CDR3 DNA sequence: TGTGCCAGCAGTCCAGGACAGGTGAATGCGGGCTACACCTTC. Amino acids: CASSPGQVNAGYTF.

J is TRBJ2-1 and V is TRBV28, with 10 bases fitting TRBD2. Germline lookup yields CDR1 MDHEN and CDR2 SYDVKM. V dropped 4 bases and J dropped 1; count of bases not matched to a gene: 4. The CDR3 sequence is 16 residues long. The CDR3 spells CASSSSSGSSYNEQFF. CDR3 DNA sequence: TGTGCCAGCAGTTCCTCTAGCGGGAGTTCCTACAATGAGCAGTTCTTC.

The CDR3, as DNA: TGTGCCAGCAGTTTTGGTAGCGGGAGAGTCACAGATACGCAGTATTTT. As protein: CASSFGSGRVTDTQYF. The chain combines TRBV6-5 with TRBJ2-3; 9 positions match TRBD2. CDR3 length: 16 amino acids. Germline values: CDR1 MNHEY, CDR2 SVGAGI. The trim removed 4 bases at V and 2 bases at J, leaving 7 bases unmatched.

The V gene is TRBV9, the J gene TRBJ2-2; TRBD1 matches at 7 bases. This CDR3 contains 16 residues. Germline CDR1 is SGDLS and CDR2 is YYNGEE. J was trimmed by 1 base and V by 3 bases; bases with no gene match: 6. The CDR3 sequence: CASSDRDRVNTGELFF. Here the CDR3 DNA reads TGTGCCAGCAGCGATCGGGACAGAGTGAACACCGGGGAGCTGTTTTTT. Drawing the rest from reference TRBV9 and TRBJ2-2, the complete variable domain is DSGVTQTPKHLITATGQRVTLRCSPRSGDLSVYWYQQSLDQGLQFLIQYYNGEERAKGNILERFSAQQFPDLHSELNLSSLELGDSALYFCASSDRDRVNTGELFFGEGSRLTVL.

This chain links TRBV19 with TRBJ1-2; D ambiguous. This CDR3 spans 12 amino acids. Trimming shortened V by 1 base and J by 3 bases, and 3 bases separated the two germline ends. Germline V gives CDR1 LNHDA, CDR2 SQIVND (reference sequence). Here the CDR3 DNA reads TGTGCCAGTAGTATAGGAGACTATGGCTACACCTTC. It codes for CASSIGDYGYTF. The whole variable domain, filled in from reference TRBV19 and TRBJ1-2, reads DGGITQSPKYLFRKEGQNVTLSCEQNLNHDAMYWYRQDPGQGLRLIYYSQIVNDFQKGDIAEGYSVSREKKESFPLTVTSAQKNPTAFYLCASSIGDYGYTFGSGTRLTVV.

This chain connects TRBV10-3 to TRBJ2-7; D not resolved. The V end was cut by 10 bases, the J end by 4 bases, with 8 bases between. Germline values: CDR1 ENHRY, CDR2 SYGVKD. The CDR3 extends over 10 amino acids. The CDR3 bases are TGTGCCACCACGGGTTACGAGCAGTACTTC. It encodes CATTGYEQYF.

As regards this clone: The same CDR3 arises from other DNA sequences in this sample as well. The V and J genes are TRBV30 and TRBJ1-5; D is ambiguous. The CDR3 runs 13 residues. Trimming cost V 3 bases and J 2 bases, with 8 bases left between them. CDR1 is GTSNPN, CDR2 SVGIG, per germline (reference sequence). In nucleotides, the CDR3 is TGTGCCTGGAGCGGCGGGGGCAATCAGCCCCAGCATTTT. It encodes CAWSGGGNQPQHF.

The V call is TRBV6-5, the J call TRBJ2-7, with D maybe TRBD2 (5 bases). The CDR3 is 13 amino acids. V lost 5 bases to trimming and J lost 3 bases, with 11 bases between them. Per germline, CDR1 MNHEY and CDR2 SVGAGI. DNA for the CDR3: TGTGCCAGCAGTCAGACTGACTACTACGAGCAGTACTTC. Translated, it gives CASSQTDYYEQYF.

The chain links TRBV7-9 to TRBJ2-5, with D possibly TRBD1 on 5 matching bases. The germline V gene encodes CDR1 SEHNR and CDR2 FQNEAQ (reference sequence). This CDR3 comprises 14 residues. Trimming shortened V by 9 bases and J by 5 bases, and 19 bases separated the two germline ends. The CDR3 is CASSLSIAGETQYF. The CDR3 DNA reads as TGTGCCAGTTCGCTTTCGATCGCAGGGGAGACCCAGTACTTC.

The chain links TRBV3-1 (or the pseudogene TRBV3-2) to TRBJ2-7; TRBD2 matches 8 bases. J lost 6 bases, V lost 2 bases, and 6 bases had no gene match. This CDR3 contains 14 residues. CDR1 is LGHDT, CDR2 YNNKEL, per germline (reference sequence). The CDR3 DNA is TGTGCCAGCAGCCAACACGGGAGGGTGGGCGAGCAGTACTTC. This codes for CASSQHGRVGEQYF.

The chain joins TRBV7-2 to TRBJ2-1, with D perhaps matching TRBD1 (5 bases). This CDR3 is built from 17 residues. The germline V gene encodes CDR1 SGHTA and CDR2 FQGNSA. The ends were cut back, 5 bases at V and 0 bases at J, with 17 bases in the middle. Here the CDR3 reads CASSLLGLRSSYNEQFF. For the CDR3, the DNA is TGTGCCAGCAGCCTCCTGGGGCTTAGGAGCTCCTACAATGAGCAGTTCTTC.

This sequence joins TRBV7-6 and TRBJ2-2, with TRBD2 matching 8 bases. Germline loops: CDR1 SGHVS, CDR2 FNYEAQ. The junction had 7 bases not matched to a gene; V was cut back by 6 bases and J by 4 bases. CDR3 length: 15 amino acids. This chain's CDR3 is CASRIIAGSTGELFF. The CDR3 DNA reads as TGTGCCAGCAGGATTATAGCGGGGTCCACCGGGGAGCTGTTTTTT.

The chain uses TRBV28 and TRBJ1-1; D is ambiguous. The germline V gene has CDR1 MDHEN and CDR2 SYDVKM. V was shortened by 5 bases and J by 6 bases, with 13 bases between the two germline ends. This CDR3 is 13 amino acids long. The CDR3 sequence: CASSPGSYPEAFF. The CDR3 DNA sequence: TGTGCCAGCAGTCCGGGGTCCTACCCTGAAGCTTTCTTT. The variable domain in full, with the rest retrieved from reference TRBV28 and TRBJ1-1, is DVKVTQSSRYLVKRTGEKVFLECVQDMDHENMFWYRQDPGLGLRLIYFSYDVKMKEKGDIPEGYSVSREKKERFSLILESASTNQTSMYLCASSPGSYPEAFFGQGTRLTVV.

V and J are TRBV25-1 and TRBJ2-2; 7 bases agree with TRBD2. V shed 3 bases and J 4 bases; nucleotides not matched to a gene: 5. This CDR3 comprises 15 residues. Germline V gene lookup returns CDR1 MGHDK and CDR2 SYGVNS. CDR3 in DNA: TGTGCCAGCAGTGATGCGGGAGCTGTCACCGGGGAGCTGTTTTTT. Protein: CASSDAGAVTGELFF.

DNA for the CDR3: TGTGCCAGTAAGTTGGCGGCCCGGGTCGATCAGCCCCAGCATTTT. This encodes CASKLAARVDQPQHF. This chain links TRBV19 with TRBJ1-5, with D hard to call. Germline V gene data show CDR1 as LNHDA and CDR2 as SQIVND (reference sequence). The CDR3 has 15 amino acids. Between the trimmed V and J ends, which lost 7 bases and 5 bases, there was a span of 18 bases.

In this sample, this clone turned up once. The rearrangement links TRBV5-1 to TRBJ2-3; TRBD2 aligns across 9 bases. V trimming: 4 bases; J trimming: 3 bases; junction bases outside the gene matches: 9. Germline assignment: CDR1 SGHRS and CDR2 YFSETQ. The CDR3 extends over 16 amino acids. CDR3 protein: CASSQRGTSLTDTQYF. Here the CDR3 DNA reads TGCGCCAGCAGCCAGCGCGGGACTAGCCTGACAGATACGCAGTATTTT.

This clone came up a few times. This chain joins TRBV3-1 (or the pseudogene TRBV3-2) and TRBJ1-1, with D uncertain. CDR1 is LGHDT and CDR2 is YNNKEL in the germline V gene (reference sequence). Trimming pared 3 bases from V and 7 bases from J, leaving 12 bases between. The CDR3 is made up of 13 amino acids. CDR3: CASSQSVRGEAFF. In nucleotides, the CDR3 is TGTGCCAGCAGCCAGTCCGTTCGAGGTGAAGCTTTCTTT.

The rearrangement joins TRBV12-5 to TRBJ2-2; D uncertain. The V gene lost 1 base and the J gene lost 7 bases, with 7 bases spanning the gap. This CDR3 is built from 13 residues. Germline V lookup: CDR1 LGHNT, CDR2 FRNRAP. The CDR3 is CASGLDSHGELFF. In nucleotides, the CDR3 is TGTGCTAGTGGTTTGGACTCCCACGGGGAGCTGTTTTTT.

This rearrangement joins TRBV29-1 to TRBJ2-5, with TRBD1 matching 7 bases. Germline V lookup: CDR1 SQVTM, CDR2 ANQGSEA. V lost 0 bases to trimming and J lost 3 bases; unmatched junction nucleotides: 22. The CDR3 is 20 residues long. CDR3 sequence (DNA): TGCAGCGTTGAAGATCCCCGGGGACAGATTTCTAGGCCTGGAAAAGAGACCCAGTACTTC. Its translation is CSVEDPRGQISRPGKETQYF.

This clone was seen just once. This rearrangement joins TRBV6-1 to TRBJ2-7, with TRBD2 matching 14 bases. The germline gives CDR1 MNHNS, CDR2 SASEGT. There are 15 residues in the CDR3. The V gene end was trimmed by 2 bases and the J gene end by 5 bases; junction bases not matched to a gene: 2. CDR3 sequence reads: CASSEPGLAGDEQYF. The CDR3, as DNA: TGTGCCAGCAGTGAACCGGGACTAGCGGGGGACGAGCAGTACTTC.

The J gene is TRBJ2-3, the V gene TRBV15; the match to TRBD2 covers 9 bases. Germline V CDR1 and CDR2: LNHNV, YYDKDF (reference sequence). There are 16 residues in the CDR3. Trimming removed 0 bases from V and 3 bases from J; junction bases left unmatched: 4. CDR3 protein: CATSREKREATDTQYF. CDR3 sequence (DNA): TGTGCCACCAGCAGAGAAAAGCGGGAGGCGACAGATACGCAGTATTTT.

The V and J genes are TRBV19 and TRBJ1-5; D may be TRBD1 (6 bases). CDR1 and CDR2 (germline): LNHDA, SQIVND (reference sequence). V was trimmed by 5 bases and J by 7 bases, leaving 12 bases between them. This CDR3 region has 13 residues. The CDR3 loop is CASSYYREQPQHF. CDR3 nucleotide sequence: TGTGCCAGTAGTTACTACAGGGAGCAGCCCCAGCATTTT.

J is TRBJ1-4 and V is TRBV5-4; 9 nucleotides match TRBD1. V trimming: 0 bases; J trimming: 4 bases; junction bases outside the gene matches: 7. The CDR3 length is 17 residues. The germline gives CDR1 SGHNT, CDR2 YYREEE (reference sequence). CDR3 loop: CASSLDGTGTLNEKLFF. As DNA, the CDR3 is TGTGCCAGCAGCTTGGATGGGACAGGGACTCTTAATGAAAAACTGTTTTTT.

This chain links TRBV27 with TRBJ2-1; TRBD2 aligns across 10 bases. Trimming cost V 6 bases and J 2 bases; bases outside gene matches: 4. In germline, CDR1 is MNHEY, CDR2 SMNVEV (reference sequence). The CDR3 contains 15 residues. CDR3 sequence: CASSLSGRAYNEQFF. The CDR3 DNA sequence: TGTGCCAGCAGCCTGAGCGGGAGGGCCTACAATGAGCAGTTCTTC.

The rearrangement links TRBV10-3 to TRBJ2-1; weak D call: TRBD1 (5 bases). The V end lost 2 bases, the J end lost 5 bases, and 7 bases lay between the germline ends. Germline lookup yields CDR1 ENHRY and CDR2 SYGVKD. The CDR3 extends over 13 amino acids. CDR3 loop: CAISERQNNEQFF. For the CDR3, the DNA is TGTGCCATCAGTGAGAGACAGAACAATGAGCAGTTCTTC.

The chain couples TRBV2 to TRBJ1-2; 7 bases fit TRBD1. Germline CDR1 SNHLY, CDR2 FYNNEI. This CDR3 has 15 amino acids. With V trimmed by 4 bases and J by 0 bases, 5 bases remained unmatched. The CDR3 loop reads CASSGQGLANYGYTF. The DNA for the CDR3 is TGTGCCAGCAGTGGACAGGGCCTAGCTAACTATGGCTACACCTTC.

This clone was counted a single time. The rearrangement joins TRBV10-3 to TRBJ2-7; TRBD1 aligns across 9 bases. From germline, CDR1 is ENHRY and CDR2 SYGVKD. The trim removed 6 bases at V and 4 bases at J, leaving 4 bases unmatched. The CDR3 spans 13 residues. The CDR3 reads CAIRKQGAYEQYF. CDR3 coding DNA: TGTGCCATCAGGAAACAGGGGGCTTACGAGCAGTACTTC.

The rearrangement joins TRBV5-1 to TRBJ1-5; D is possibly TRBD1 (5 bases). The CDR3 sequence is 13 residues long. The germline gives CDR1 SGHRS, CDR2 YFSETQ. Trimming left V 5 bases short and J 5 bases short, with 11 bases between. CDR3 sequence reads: CASRLDRDQPQHF. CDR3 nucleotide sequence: TGCGCCAGCAGACTCGACAGAGATCAGCCCCAGCATTTT. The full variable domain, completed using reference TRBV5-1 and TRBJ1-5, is KAGVTQTPRYLIKTRGQQVTLSCSPISGHRSVSWYQQTPGQGLQFLFEYFSETQRNKGNFPGRFSGRQFSNSRSEMNVSTLELGDSALYLCASRLDRDQPQHFGDGTRLSIL.